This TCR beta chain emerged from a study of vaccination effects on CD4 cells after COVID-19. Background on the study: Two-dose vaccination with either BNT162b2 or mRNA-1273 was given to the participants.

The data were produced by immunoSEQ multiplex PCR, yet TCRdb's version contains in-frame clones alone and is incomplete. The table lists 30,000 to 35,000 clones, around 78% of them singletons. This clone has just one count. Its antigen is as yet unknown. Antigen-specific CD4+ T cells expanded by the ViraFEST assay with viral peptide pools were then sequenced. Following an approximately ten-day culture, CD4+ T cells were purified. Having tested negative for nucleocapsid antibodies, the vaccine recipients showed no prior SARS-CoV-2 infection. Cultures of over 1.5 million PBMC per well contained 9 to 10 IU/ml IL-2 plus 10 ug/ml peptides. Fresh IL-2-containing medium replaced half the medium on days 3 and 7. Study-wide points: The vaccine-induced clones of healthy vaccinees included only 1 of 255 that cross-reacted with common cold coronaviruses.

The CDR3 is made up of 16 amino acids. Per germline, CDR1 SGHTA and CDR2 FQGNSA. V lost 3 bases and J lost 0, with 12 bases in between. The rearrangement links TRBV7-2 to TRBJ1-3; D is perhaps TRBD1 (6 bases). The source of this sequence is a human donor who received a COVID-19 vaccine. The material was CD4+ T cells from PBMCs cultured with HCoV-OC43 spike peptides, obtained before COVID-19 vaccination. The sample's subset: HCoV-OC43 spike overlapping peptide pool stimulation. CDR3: CASSLTQTGSGNTIYF. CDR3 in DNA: TGTGCCAGCAGCTTGACACAGACAGGCTCTGGAAACACCATATATTTT.